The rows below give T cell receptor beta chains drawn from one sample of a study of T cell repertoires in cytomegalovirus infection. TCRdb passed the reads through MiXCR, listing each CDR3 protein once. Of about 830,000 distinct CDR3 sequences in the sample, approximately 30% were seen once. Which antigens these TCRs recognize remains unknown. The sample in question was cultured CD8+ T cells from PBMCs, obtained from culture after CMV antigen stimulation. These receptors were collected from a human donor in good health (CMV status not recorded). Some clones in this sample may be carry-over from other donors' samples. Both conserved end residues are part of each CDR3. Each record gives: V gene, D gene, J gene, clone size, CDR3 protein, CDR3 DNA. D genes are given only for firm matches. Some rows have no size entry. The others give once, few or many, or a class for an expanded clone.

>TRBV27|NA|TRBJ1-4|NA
CASSSRSLNEKLFF
TGTGCCAGCAGTTCCCGAAGCCTTAATGAAAAACTGTTTTTT
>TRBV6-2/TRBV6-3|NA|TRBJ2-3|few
CASRGTRPDTQYF
TGTGCCAGCAGGGGGACGAGGCCAGATACGCAGTATTTT
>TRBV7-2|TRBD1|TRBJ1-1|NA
CASRLGTGGTEAFF
TGTGCCAGCAGACTTGGGACAGGGGGAACTGAAGCTTTCTTT
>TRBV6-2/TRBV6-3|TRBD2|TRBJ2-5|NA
CASRGTSGDNQETQYF
TGTGCCAGCAGGGGGACTAGCGGGGACAACCAAGAGACCCAGTACTTC
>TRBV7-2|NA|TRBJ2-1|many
CASSLPSVYNEQFF
TGTGCCAGCAGCTTGCCCTCGGTTTACAATGAGCAGTTCTTC
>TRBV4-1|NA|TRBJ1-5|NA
CASSQYIGGQQPQHF
TGCGCCAGCAGCCAATACATCGGGGGGCAGCAGCCCCAGCATTTT
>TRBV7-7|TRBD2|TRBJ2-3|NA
CASSLRIAGQADTQYF
TGTGCTAGCAGCTTAAGAATAGCGGGTCAGGCAGATACGCAGTATTTT
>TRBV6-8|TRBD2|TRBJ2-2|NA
CALRGVGGELFF
TGTGCCCTGCGGGGGGTAGGCGGGGAGCTGTTTTTT
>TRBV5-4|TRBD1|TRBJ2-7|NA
CASSSIRKGQGCEQYF
TGTGCCAGCAGCTCCATTAGAAAGGGACAGGGATGCGAGCAGTACTTC
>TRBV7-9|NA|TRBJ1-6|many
CASSLVQAGNSPLHF
TGTGCCAGCAGCTTAGTCCAGGCCGGTAATTCACCCCTCCACTTT
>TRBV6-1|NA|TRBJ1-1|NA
CANSESGLTEAFF
TGTGCCAACAGTGAATCAGGGCTCACGGAAGCTTTCTTT
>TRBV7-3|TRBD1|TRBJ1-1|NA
CASSLRGARSTEAFF
TGTGCCAGCAGCCTCAGGGGGGCGAGGAGCACTGAAGCTTTCTTT
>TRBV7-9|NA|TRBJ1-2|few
CAKRDENGYTF
TGTGCCAAGAGAGACGAGAATGGCTACACCTTC
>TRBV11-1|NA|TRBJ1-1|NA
CASSPAAGILMNTEAFF
TGTGCCAGCAGCCCGGCAGCAGGGATCCTTATGAACACTGAAGCTTTCTTT
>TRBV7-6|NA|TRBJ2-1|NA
CVSERDGSYNEQFF
TGTGTCAGCGAAAGGGACGGATCCTACAATGAGCAGTTCTTC
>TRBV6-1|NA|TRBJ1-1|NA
CASSEDVRGTEAFF
TGTGCCAGCAGTGAAGACGTAAGAGGAACTGAAGCTTTCTTT
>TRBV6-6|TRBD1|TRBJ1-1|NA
CASSYSLGQGIANTEAFF
TGTGCCAGCAGTTACTCTTTAGGACAGGGAATCGCGAACACTGAAGCTTTCTTT
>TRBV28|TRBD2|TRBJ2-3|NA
CASSLPGTSPSTDTQYF
TGTGCCAGCAGTTTACCGGGGACTAGCCCTAGCACAGATACGCAGTATTTT
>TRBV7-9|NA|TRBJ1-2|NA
CASSTYYGYTF
TGTGCCAGCAGCACTTACTATGGCTACACCTTC
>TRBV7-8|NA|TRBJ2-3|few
CASSLRGGGNTDTQYF
TGTGCCAGCAGCTTAAGGGGGGGGGGCAACACAGATACGCAGTATTTT
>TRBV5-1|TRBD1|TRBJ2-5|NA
CASRSDRVQETQYF
TGCGCCAGCAGGTCGGACAGGGTTCAAGAGACCCAGTACTTC
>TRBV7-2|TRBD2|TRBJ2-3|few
CASSSSGGRADTQYF
TGTGCCAGCAGTTCCAGCGGGGGGCGGGCAGATACGCAGTATTTT
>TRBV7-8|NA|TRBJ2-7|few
CASSLDPGPYEQYF
TGTGCCAGCAGCTTAGATCCGGGACCCTACGAGCAGTACTTC
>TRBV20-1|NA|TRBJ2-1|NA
CSATPPYSSYNEQFF
TGCAGTGCTACCCCCCCATATAGCTCCTACAATGAGCAGTTCTTC
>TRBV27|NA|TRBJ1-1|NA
CASTLAGDWTEAFF
TGTGCCAGCACCCTGGCGGGGGATTGGACTGAAGCTTTCTTT
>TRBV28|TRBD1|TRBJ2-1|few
CASSLGDRGTDEQFF
TGTGCCAGCAGTTTAGGGGACAGGGGTACCGATGAGCAGTTCTTC
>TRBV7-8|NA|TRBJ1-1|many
CASRPTPYTVGNTEAFF
TGTGCCAGCAGACCTACCCCGTATACGGTTGGCAACACTGAAGCTTTCTTT
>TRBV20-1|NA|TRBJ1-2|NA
CSAPVRGTERGYTF
TGCAGTGCCCCGGTCCGTGGCACCGAGCGAGGCTACACCTTC
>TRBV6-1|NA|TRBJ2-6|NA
CASSYTRETSGANVLTF
TGTGCCAGCAGTTACACCCGGGAGACCTCTGGGGCCAACGTCCTGACTTTC
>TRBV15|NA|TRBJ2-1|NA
CATRIKANEQFF
TGTGCCACCAGAATAAAGGCCAATGAGCAGTTCTTC
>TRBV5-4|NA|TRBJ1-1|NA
CASSLRTQNTEAFF
TGTGCCAGCAGTCTGAGAACACAGAACACTGAAGCTTTCTTT
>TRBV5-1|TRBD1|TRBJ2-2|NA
CASSASAQGLDTGELFF
TGCGCCAGCAGCGCCTCGGCACAGGGGTTGGACACCGGGGAGCTGTTTTTT
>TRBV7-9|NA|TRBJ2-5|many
CASGIIGGGETQYF
TGTGCCAGCGGGATTATAGGGGGAGGAGAGACCCAGTACTTC
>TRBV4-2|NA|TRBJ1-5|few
CASKQEAYSNQPQHF
TGTGCCAGCAAGCAGGAAGCATATAGCAATCAGCCCCAGCATTTT
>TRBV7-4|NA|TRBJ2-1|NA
CASRTELDEQFF
TGTGCCAGCAGAACAGAATTGGATGAGCAGTTCTTC
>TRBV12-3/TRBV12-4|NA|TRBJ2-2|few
CASSFFPAGELFF
TGTGCCAGCAGTTTCTTTCCTGCCGGGGAGCTGTTTTTT
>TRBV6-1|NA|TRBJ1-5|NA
CASSLQGSFSNQPQHF
TGTGCCAGCAGTCTTCAGGGGTCTTTTAGCAATCAGCCCCAGCATTTT